The present entry profiles one T cell receptor beta chain with its context. This clone showed up just once. Its antigen is not yet known. Base qualities are not recorded, but no much larger clone differs from it by a single base. The sample belongs to a study of T cell repertoires in ileal Crohn's disease (dated by TCRdb to about 2019). For the wider study: At the time of surgery, 35% to 40% of patients were active smokers, and the median duration of disease was roughly eight years. All patients had surgery for a complication: stricturing disease in 61% and penetrating disease in about 39%. Postoperative therapy was given to about half of the patients, with thiopurines administered to under 12 patients and anti-TNF agents administered to fewer than 20 patients. TCR repertoire analysis was performed in about 59 Crohn's disease patients drawn from a prospective multicentre cohort. The study ran alongside a multicentre cohort designed to identify predictors of early endoscopic recurrence after ileocolonic resection. A Rutgeerts score higher than i0 was the definition used for endoscopic postoperative recurrence. The study sequenced roughly 170 mucosal samples from 57 patients, taken at several locations on the surgical specimen and at postoperative endoscopy. The paper's findings and limits, for the study overall: Endoscopic recurrence was found to be associated with higher high-frequency clone percentages at surgery, and recurrence was observed in all patients with clonality above 26.8% (18/57). A significantly higher proportion of clonal expansions was observed in active smokers at surgery than in non-smokers (roughly 27% vs 19%, p=0.02). Compared with CD4 T cells, sorted CD8 T cells held more high-frequency clones, which suggests that the mucosal expansions were mostly CD8. Mucosal CD4 and CD8 T cells were sorted and sequenced only in a subgroup of patients, whose size was not stated.

Relative to germline, V is 5 bases shorter and J is 4 bases shorter, with 21 bases between their ends. The germline V gene (reference sequence) supplies CDR1 MNHEY and CDR2 SMNVEV. Counted from cysteine to phenylalanine, this CDR3 has 17 amino acids. Kept here is only the CDR3 DNA, which spans 51 bases and is read in frame from base 1. For commercial TCRB immunosequencing, around 500 nanograms of biopsy DNA were submitted for each sample. Adaptive Biotechnology amplified the CDR3 regions from genomic DNA with a two-step multiplex PCR designed to control amplification bias. The first PCR used primers for every V and J gene segment; the second PCR added barcodes and Illumina adapters. An Illumina instrument was used to sequence the CDR3 libraries. The study's processing was this. The analysis used both the pipelines supplied by the vendor and custom analysis of the raw data in R/Bioconductor with R version 3.3.0. Clonality, which ranges from 0 to 1, was calculated as the inverse of the normalised Shannon entropy across all productive clones. High-frequency clones were defined as the share of the repertoire occupied by the top 100 clones, with only clones passing a 95% confidence test being retained. Repertoire diversity was measured with the Simpson index, and overlap between samples was measured with the Morisita-Horn index. TCRdb holds this immuneACCESS table with in-frame rearrangements only. Some clones are missing; in checked studies, unresolved V genes explain under half, and the rest has no known cause. D and trimming were read from the DNA, whereas the V and J calls and clone size are those reported in that table. A total of around 7,900 clones appear in this sample, around 74% of them only once. The ten biggest clones cover 8.4% of the sample.

Eligible patients were adults with ileal or ileocolonic Crohn's disease who had an indication for ileocolonic resection. Whole ileal mucosal biopsies were kept frozen at -80 degrees C prior to DNA extraction. A TRizol-based method was used to extract genomic DNA from the frozen whole biopsies, and the DNA was quantified with a NanoDrop 2000 spectrophotometer. The sequence is built from TRBV27 and TRBJ2-1; TRBD1 could be the D gene, as 5 bases match. Sequencing was performed on ileal tissue. The sequence came from an adult with Crohn's disease. For the CDR3, the sequence is CASSPTPTGRRYNEQFF. In nucleotide form, the sequence is TGTGCCAGCAGTCCTACCCCAACAGGAAGGAGATACAATGAGCAGTTCTTC.